A single sample gave rise to the 26 T cell receptor beta chains below, sequenced in a study of regulatory and conventional T cells in RAG deficiency. Using immunoSEQ multiplex PCR, the repertoire was profiled, and TCRdb retains in-frame clones only, with some absent. Among around 31,000 clones listed, about 87% were seen once. These same data were also listed under a study on regulatory T cells. As that report states: The primer mix had 52 TRBV and 13 TRBJ primers.

Sequencing used CD8+ T cells sorted from blood. These receptors were collected from a human donor in good health.

By sample share, this clone is large. The same CDR3 arises from other DNA sequences in this sample as well. This chain connects TRBV6-1 to TRBJ2-7; 11 bases fit TRBD1. V trimming: 6 bases; J trimming: 3 bases; junction bases outside the gene matches: 7. The CDR3 is 15 amino acids. Germline-derived CDR1 and CDR2 are MNHNS and SASEGT. In DNA form, the CDR3 reads TGTGCCAGCAGCGAAACCGGGACAGGGGGCTACGAGCAGTACTTC. It is translated as CASSETGTGGYEQYF.

The chain carries TRBV9 and TRBJ2-5; 12 nucleotides align to TRBD2. Germline assignment: CDR1 SGDLS and CDR2 YYNGEE. The CDR3 has 15 amino acids. Germline trimming cut 4 bases from V and 4 bases from J; bases unmatched to any gene: 5. The CDR3 DNA reads TGTGCCAGCAGCCGGACTAGCGGGACGGGAGAGACCCAGTACTTC. It codes for CASSRTSGTGETQYF. Supplemented by reference TRBV9 and TRBJ2-5, the full variable domain reads DSGVTQTPKHLITATGQRVTLRCSPRSGDLSVYWYQQSLDQGLQFLIQYYNGEERAKGNILERFSAQQFPDLHSELNLSSLELGDSALYFCASSRTSGTGETQYFGPGTRLLVL.

The V gene is TRBV2, the J gene TRBJ2-1; 11 positions agree with TRBD1. The junction had 6 bases not matched to a gene; V was cut back by 9 bases and J by 5 bases. This CDR3 contains 14 residues. The germline V gene has CDR1 SNHLY and CDR2 FYNNEI. CDR3 in DNA: TGTGCCAGTCACCGGGACAGGGGGGACAATGAGCAGTTCTTC. As protein: CASHRDRGDNEQFF.

The rearrangement uses TRBV5-6 and TRBJ2-2; 7 bases agree with TRBD1. CDR3 length equals 15 residues. Germline V gene sequence: CDR1 SGHDT, CDR2 YYEEEE. The V gene end was trimmed by 2 bases and the J gene end by 3 bases; junction bases not matched to a gene: 4. CDR3 nucleotides: TGTGCCAGCAGCTTACGGGACAGCTACACCGGGGAGCTGTTTTTT. Its protein product is CASSLRDSYTGELFF.

The chain employs TRBV10-2 and TRBJ2-1; 7 bases are a match to TRBD1. This CDR3 has 13 residues. From germline, CDR1 is WSHSY and CDR2 SAAADI. V lost 5 bases and J lost 5; bases outside the gene matches: 3. This CDR3 reads CASSLGTDNEQFF. CDR3 bases: TGCGCCAGCAGTCTCGGGACAGACAATGAGCAGTTCTTC.

This clone was seen only a few times. The rearrangement uses TRBV25-1 and TRBJ2-1; D perhaps matches TRBD1 (6 bases). Trimming removed 8 bases from V and 5 bases from J, with 13 bases in between. This CDR3 spans 13 amino acids. CDR1 and CDR2 from the germline V gene are MGHDK and SYGVNS. In DNA, the CDR3 is TGTGCCAGCGAACAGGGTCCCGACAATGAGCAGTTCTTC. Protein sequence: CASEQGPDNEQFF. Full variable domain (outside the CDR3, taken from reference TRBV25-1 and TRBJ2-1): EADIYQTPRYLVIGTGKKITLECSQTMGHDKMYWYQQDPGMELHLIHYSYGVNSTEKGDLSSESTVSRIRTEHFPLTLESARPSHTSQYLCASEQGPDNEQFFGPGTRLTVL.

This chain links TRBV27 with TRBJ2-2; 8 positions match TRBD2. This CDR3 contains 15 residues. Germline V CDR1 and CDR2: MNHEY, SMNVEV (reference sequence). Unmatched junction bases numbered 0, after V lost 2 bases and J lost 1 base. CDR3 bases: TGTGCCAGCAGTTTAGCGGGGGGGAACACCGGGGAGCTGTTTTTT. This translates into CASSLAGGNTGELFF.

V usage is TRBV7-2 and J usage is TRBJ1-5; no clear D. CDR3 length: 15 residues. V shed 4 bases and J shed 0 bases, with 10 bases lying between them. Germline V gives CDR1 SGHTA, CDR2 FQGNSA. CDR3 sequence reads: CASSSGDYSNQPQHF. CDR3 bases: TGTGCCAGCAGCTCCGGTGATTATAGCAATCAGCCCCAGCATTTT. Supplemented by reference TRBV7-2 and TRBJ1-5, the full variable domain reads GAGVSQSPSNKVTEKGKDVELRCDPISGHTALYWYRQSLGQGLEFLIYFQGNSAPDKSGLPSDRFSAERTGGSVSTLTIQRTQQEDSAVYLCASSSGDYSNQPQHFGDGTRLSIL.

Details on this clone: In the same sample, other DNA sequences code for this CDR3. The chain uses TRBV11-2 and TRBJ2-1; 8 bases line up with TRBD2. With 2 bases clipped from V and 0 bases from J, the junction kept 12 bases outside the gene matches. The CDR3 has 19 amino acids. The V gene's germline CDR1 is SGHAT and CDR2 FQNNGV. The CDR3: CASSLNGRGGRGSYNEQFF. The DNA for the CDR3 is TGTGCCAGCAGCTTAAACGGCCGGGGGGGGAGGGGCTCCTACAATGAGCAGTTCTTC.

The CDR3 nucleotides are TGTGCCAGCAGCCGGAGCGGGGGCCACTACAATGAGCAGTTCTTC. Translation gives CASSRSGGHYNEQFF. The chain carries TRBV7-9 and TRBJ2-1; 8 bases are a match to TRBD2. Germline CDR1 reads SEHNR; CDR2 reads FQNEAQ (reference sequence). The ends lost 5 bases at V and 3 bases at J; junction bases unmatched: 6. The CDR3 length is 15 residues. The whole variable domain, remainder taken from reference TRBV7-9 and TRBJ2-1, is DTGVSQNPRHKITKRGQNVTFRCDPISEHNRLYWYRQTLGQGPEFLTYFQNEAQLEKSRLLSDRFSAERPKGSFSTLEIQRTEQGDSAMYLCASSRSGGHYNEQFFGPGTRLTVL.

The chain joins TRBV5-1 to TRBJ1-1, with TRBD1 identical over 9 bases. V lost 0 bases, J lost 4 bases, and 7 bases stayed unmatched. Per the germline V gene, CDR1 is SGHRS and CDR2 is YFSETQ. The CDR3 spans 16 residues. CDR3 in DNA: TGCGCCAGCAGCTTGGGGGACAGGGAGCGAAGCACTGAAGCTTTCTTT. This gives the protein CASSLGDRERSTEAFF.

The chain links TRBV7-9 to TRBJ2-5; 8 bases agree with TRBD1. The CDR3 contains 16 residues. V shed 2 bases, J shed 2 bases, and the junction held 7 bases outside the gene matches. Germline CDR1 and CDR2: SEHNR and FQNEAQ (reference sequence). DNA of the CDR3: TGTGCCAGCAGCTTAAATTGGGGGACAGGACAAGAGACCCAGTACTTC. Residues: CASSLNWGTGQETQYF.

This clone was counted between two and nine times. The sample holds other DNA sequences that translate to the same CDR3. This chain joins TRBV11-2 and TRBJ2-1, with TRBD2 matching over 8 bases. CDR1 and CDR2 (germline): SGHAT, FQNNGV. The ends lost 2 bases at V and 0 bases at J; junction bases unmatched: 12. The CDR3 spans 19 residues. CDR3 nucleotides: TGTGCCAGCAGCTTAAACGGACGGGGGGGAAGGGGCTCCTACAATGAGCAGTTCTTC. This encodes CASSLNGRGGRGSYNEQFF.

The chain recombines TRBV6-5 with TRBJ1-2; D ambiguous. The CDR3 covers 15 residues. Germline V gene data show CDR1 as MNHEY and CDR2 as SVGAGI. Trimming removed 3 bases from V and 1 base from J, with 12 bases in between. CDR3 nucleotide sequence: TGTGCCAGCAGTTATCCGGGGAGTGGTAACTATGGCTACACCTTC. Translating gives CASSYPGSGNYGYTF.

J is TRBJ1-5 and V is TRBV27; D is unresolved. Germline CDR1 MNHEY, CDR2 SMNVEV (reference sequence). V gave up 2 bases and J gave up 2 bases, with 7 bases separating them. CDR3 size: 14 residues. This CDR3 reads CASSLMDGNQPQHF. CDR3 nucleotide sequence: TGTGCCAGCAGTTTAATGGACGGCAATCAGCCCCAGCATTTT.

V usage is TRBV4-2 and J usage is TRBJ2-1; D might be TRBD1 (5 bases). Trimming took off 2 bases at V and 7 bases at J, with 9 bases between the two ends. Germline V gives CDR1 LGHNA, CDR2 YNFKEQ. This CDR3 is 13 amino acids long. The CDR3 is CASSQRQGNEQFF. Written as DNA, the CDR3 is TGTGCCAGCAGCCAACGTCAGGGAAATGAGCAGTTCTTC.

V and J are TRBV5-6 and TRBJ2-1, with a possible D match to TRBD1 (5 bases). Germline CDR1 is SGHDT and CDR2 is YYEEEE. V lost 0 bases, J lost 8 bases, and 6 bases lay in between. The CDR3 covers 12 residues. Here the CDR3 DNA reads TGTGCCAGCAGCTTGGGGGGCGATGAGCAGTTCTTC. This gives the protein CASSLGGDEQFF.

This clone was detected once. V usage is TRBV27 and J usage is TRBJ2-1; 8 bases are a match to TRBD1. Germline V gene sequence: CDR1 MNHEY, CDR2 SMNVEV (reference sequence). The J segment lost 4 bases and the V segment lost 3 bases, leaving 5 bases of the junction unmatched. This CDR3 comprises 15 residues. The chain's CDR3 is CASSLNDRGYNEQFF. DNA of the CDR3: TGTGCCAGCAGTTTGAATGACAGGGGTTACAATGAGCAGTTCTTC.

The V and J genes are TRBV6-5 and TRBJ1-4; possible D gene TRBD1, 5 bases. The CDR3 contains 14 residues. Germline CDR1 reads MNHEY; CDR2 reads SVGAGI. V was pared by 6 bases and J by 7 bases, with 15 bases between. This chain's CDR3 is CASSREGRGEKLFF. The CDR3 DNA reads TGTGCCAGCAGCCGCGAGGGAAGGGGTGAAAAACTGTTTTTT.

This chain links TRBV6-5 with TRBJ1-5; D not resolved. V lost 5 bases, J lost 9 bases, and 14 bases lay in between. Germline loops: CDR1 MNHEY, CDR2 SVGAGI. This CDR3 has 13 amino acids. The CDR3 nucleotides read TGTGCCAGCAGTCCCTCTGAGGACTGGCCCCAGCATTTT. Translated, it gives CASSPSEDWPQHF.

The V gene is TRBV7-2, the J gene TRBJ2-7; 10 nucleotides line up with TRBD2. The CDR3 covers 13 residues. V lost 7 bases, J lost 4 bases, and 4 bases stayed unmatched. The germline gives CDR1 SGHTA, CDR2 FQGNSA. DNA for the CDR3: TGTGCCAGCACCAGCGGGGGGGCGTACGAGCAGTACTTC. It encodes CASTSGGAYEQYF.

This chain links TRBV4-1 with TRBJ1-6; 8 bases fit TRBD1. Germline CDR1 and CDR2: MGHRA and YSYEKL. The CDR3 contains 15 residues. The trim removed 5 bases at V and 8 bases at J, leaving 8 bases unmatched. CDR3 protein: CASSEFDRGDSPLHF. The CDR3 bases are TGCGCCAGCAGCGAATTTGACAGGGGAGATTCACCCCTCCACTTT.

This CDR3 reads CASLGESTGELFF. The CDR3 region has the DNA TGTGCCAGCCTCGGGGAGAGCACCGGGGAGCTGTTTTTT. This chain links TRBV7-9 with TRBJ2-2; perhaps TRBD2 as D (5 bases). This CDR3 is built from 13 residues. Germline V lookup: CDR1 SEHNR, CDR2 FQNEAQ (reference sequence). Trimming cost V 8 bases and J 4 bases, with 11 bases left between them.

The V gene is TRBV4-1, the J gene TRBJ1-3; D is undetermined. The CDR3 covers 16 residues. The V gene lost 3 bases and the J gene lost 0 bases, with 12 bases spanning the gap. CDR1 is MGHRA and CDR2 is YSYEKL in the germline V gene. The CDR3 bases are TGCGCCAGCAGCCATTCGGACTCAAGCTCTGGAAACACCATATATTTT. Translated, it gives CASSHSDSSSGNTIYF.

The chain uses TRBV13 and TRBJ2-2; possibly TRBD2 for D (5 bases). The V gene lost 5 bases and the J gene lost 3 bases, with 13 bases spanning the gap. The CDR3 covers 15 residues. Germline V CDR1 and CDR2: PRHDT, FYEKMQ (reference sequence). CDR3 residues: CASSARVRDTGELFF. In DNA form, the CDR3 reads TGTGCCAGCAGCGCGAGGGTGAGGGACACCGGGGAGCTGTTTTTT.

This clone was picked up a small number of times. The CDR3 here is CASSETGTGGYEQYF. The CDR3 DNA sequence: TGTGCCAGCAGCGAAACCGGGACAGGGGGCTACGAGCAGTACTTC. The genes are TRBV6-9 and TRBJ2-7; 11 bases are shared with TRBD1. V was clipped by 6 bases and J by 3 bases; unmatched bases: 7. The CDR3 runs 15 residues. The germline V gene encodes CDR1 MNHGY and CDR2 SVAAGI.